This TCR beta chain was identified during a study of T-cell reconstitution after alpha-beta-depleted transplantation in children (dated by TCRdb to about 2016). Looking at the study overall: Using TCR repertoire profiling, the study quantitatively followed how T-cell immune reconstitution unfolded in children after TCRalphabeta/CD19-depleted allogeneic hematopoietic cell transplantation.

Points the paper makes about the study in general: In some patients, high TCRbeta diversity at day 60 was attributed to recipient T cells and intrathymic progenitors that had survived conditioning. About two months after transplant, the apparently early recovery of alphabetaT-cell counts reportedly depended on just several hundred clones that had expanded rapidly and came from non-depleted graft cells. Over subsequent months, a decline in hyperexpanded clone frequencies was noted, and after one year, T-cell counts and TCRbeta diversity were mostly ascribed to newly produced T cells.

Its CDR3 holds 12 amino acids, cysteine through phenylalanine. Only the CDR3 DNA is retained, 36 bases long and in frame from the first base. V sheds 1 base and J sheds 6 bases, leaving 4 bases between their ends. Based on the germline V gene (reference sequence), the CDR1 and CDR2 sequences are SEHNR and FQNEAQ. In regard to this clonotype: Its recognized antigen is unknown. No per-base quality is available; no much larger clone lies one base away.

The intended sense of this specimen's treatment or condition label: allogeneic hematopoietic cell transplantation with graft depleted of TCRalphabeta T cells and CD19 B cells. The children who served as transplant recipients had been given grafts of TCRalphabeta/CD19-depleted allogeneic hematopoietic cells. Libraries came from PCR. The sequencing machine was an Illumina HiSeq 2500. To normalize quantification of the TCRbeta repertoire, the TCR libraries were built with molecular barcoding that relied on unique molecular identifiers. In TCRdb, the public reads were trimmed at Q25 with fastp and aligned with MiXCR, with productive beta chains retained. When rows share a CDR3 protein, they turn into one entry using the most common DNA and genes. This sample gives around 580,000 distinct CDR3 sequences in total; 27% of them show up just once. The ten largest clones capture about 35% of the sample.

The TCR was taken from a boy younger than two with Wiskott-Aldrich syndrome, due to receive a stem cell transplant. The sequence links TRBV7-9 to TRBJ1-5, with an unclear D gene assignment. Source: PBMCs, taken before TCRalphabeta/CD19-depleted stem cell transplant. The sequenced DNA is TGTGCCAGCAGCTTAGGGGTTCAGCCCCAGCATTTT. It encodes CASSLGVQPQHF.